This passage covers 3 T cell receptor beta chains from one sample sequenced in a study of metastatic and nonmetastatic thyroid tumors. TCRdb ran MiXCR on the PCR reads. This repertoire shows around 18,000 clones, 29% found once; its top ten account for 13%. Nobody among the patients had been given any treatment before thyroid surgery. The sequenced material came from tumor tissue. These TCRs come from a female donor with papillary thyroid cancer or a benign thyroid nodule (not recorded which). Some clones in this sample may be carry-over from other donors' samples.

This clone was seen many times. Here the CDR3 reads CASSSPGHLNTEAFF. The CDR3 DNA reads TGTGCCAGCAGCTCTCCGGGACACCTGAACACTGAAGCTTTCTTT. The genes are TRBV4-2 and TRBJ1-1; a weak D match, TRBD1 (6 bases). This CDR3 contains 15 residues. V lost 5 bases to trimming and J lost 0 bases, with 13 bases between them. Germline CDR1 reads LGHNA; CDR2 reads YNFKEQ.

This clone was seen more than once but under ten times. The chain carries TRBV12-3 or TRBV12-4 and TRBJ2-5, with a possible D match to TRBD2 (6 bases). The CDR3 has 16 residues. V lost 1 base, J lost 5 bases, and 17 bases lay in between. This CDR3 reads CASSLVVGPAGETQYF. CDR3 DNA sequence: TGTGCCAGCAGTTTAGTAGTCGGCCCTGCGGGGGAGACCCAGTACTTC.

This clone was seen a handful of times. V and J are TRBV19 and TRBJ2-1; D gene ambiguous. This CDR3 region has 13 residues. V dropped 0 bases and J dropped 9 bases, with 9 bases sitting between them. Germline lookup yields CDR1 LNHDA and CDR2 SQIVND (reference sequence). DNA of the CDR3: TGTGCCAGTAGTATAGATCGATTAACTGAGCAGTTCTTC. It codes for CASSIDRLTEQFF.